This entry lists 22 T cell receptor beta chains sequenced from one sample in a study of blood T cells in healthy people across ages. It was with a sample-barcoded 5' primer and a J-beta primer mix that a second PCR of about 6 to 12 cycles was run. TCRdb processed the 5' RACE reads anew with MiXCR; each CDR3 protein has one entry. The sample records 1.5 million or so distinct CDR3 sequences, about 40% being singletons. Sequencing was done on a sample of blood. These receptors were obtained from a woman in her late teens or twenties in good health.

This chain joins TRBV5-5 and TRBJ2-1; TRBD2 might be the D (6 bases). The CDR3 extends over 13 amino acids. V dropped 2 bases and J dropped 10 bases, with 13 bases sitting between them. The germline gives CDR1 SGHKS, CDR2 YYEKEE (reference sequence). The CDR3 bases are TGTGCCAGCAGCTTTAGTAGCGGCGGCGAGCAGTTCTTC. Its translation is CASSFSSGGEQFF.

V is TRBV4-2 and J is TRBJ2-1; 12 bases match TRBD2. Trimming removed 1 base from V and 7 bases from J; junction bases left unmatched: 5. This CDR3 comprises 16 residues. CDR1 and CDR2 from the germline V gene are LGHNA and YNFKEQ. CDR3 residues: CASSQGRLAGVNEQFF. The DNA for the CDR3 is TGTGCCAGCAGCCAAGGGCGACTAGCGGGAGTAAATGAGCAGTTCTTC.

This clonotype has only a few counts. The V call is TRBV9, the J call TRBJ1-1; TRBD1 might be the D (6 bases). V lost 4 bases to trimming and J lost 1 base, with 17 bases between them. This CDR3 is 16 amino acids long. Looked up from germline, CDR1 is SGDLS and CDR2 is YYNGEE. CDR3 in amino acids: CASSIGGPLTNTEAFF. In nucleotides, the CDR3 is TGTGCCAGCAGCATAGGGGGGCCGCTAACGAACACTGAAGCTTTCTTT.

V and J are TRBV4-1 and TRBJ2-3, with 7 positions matching TRBD2. Germline V CDR1 and CDR2: MGHRA, YSYEKL. This CDR3 is 17 amino acids long. Trimming cost V 3 bases and J 0 bases; bases outside gene matches: 9. CDR3 loop: CASSHQSGGGSTDTQYF. In DNA, the CDR3 is TGCGCCAGCAGCCATCAGTCCGGGGGAGGGAGCACAGATACGCAGTATTTT.

Remarks on this clonotype: One end of the junction does not line up with germline, which may come from a read error. The genes are TRBV27 and TRBJ1-6, with D perhaps matching TRBD1 (5 bases). The CDR3 length is 14 residues. Germline V lookup: CDR1 MNHEY, CDR2 SMNVEV (reference sequence). DNA of the CDR3: TGTGCCAGCAGTTTAGGGCAGGGAGGATCACCCCCCCACTTT. It specifies CASSLGQGGSPPHF.

The chain joins TRBV4-1 to TRBJ2-7; 8 bases fit TRBD1. V trimming: 0 bases; J trimming: 2 bases; junction bases outside the gene matches: 9. CDR3 length: 17 residues. Looked up from germline, CDR1 is MGHRA and CDR2 is YSYEKL. CDR3 in DNA: TGCGCCAGCAGCCAAGAGACCTTGGGGACAGGAGCCTACGAGCAGTACTTC. Encoded protein: CASSQETLGTGAYEQYF.

The gene calls are TRBV18 and TRBJ1-1; 9 bases line up with TRBD1. Germline CDR1 is KGHSH and CDR2 is LQKENI. This CDR3 spans 15 amino acids. The J segment lost 4 bases and the V segment lost 2 bases, leaving 5 bases of the junction unmatched. In DNA, the CDR3 is TGTGCCAGCTCACCAAGGACAGGGGATGGCACTGAAGCTTTCTTT. This gives the protein CASSPRTGDGTEAFF.

There are a few counts of this clonotype. The rearrangement uses TRBV10-3 and TRBJ1-5; a possible D gene is TRBD1 (6 bases). Germline lookup yields CDR1 ENHRY and CDR2 SYGVKD. This CDR3 is built from 12 residues. Trimming removed 3 bases at V and 7 bases at J, with 7 bases between. The CDR3 protein is CAISDGQQPQHF. CDR3 DNA sequence: TGTGCCATCAGTGACGGACAGCAGCCCCAGCATTTT.

This rearrangement joins TRBV27 to TRBJ1-5, with D possibly matching TRBD1 (5 bases). The CDR3 spans 15 residues. Trimming stripped 2 bases from V and 6 bases from J, with 14 bases between. The germline gives CDR1 MNHEY, CDR2 SMNVEV (reference sequence). CDR3 sequence (DNA): TGTGCCAGCAGTTTACGCAGGGAGGGCGGTCAGCCCCAGCATTTT. Protein sequence: CASSLRREGGQPQHF.

This chain joins TRBV5-1 and TRBJ2-3, with D perhaps TRBD1 (6 bases). Trimming removed 2 bases at V and 4 bases at J, with 14 bases between. Germline lookup yields CDR1 SGHRS and CDR2 YFSETQ. This CDR3 has 15 amino acids. The CDR3 loop is CASSFWGGGADTQYF. CDR3 nucleotides: TGCGCCAGCAGCTTCTGGGGTGGGGGCGCAGATACGCAGTATTTT.

About this clonotype: An end of the junction does not agree with germline; a read error may underlie this. This chain links TRBV4-1 with TRBJ2-4; 8 bases line up with TRBD2. The CDR3 sequence is 16 residues long. The V gene's germline CDR1 is MGHRA and CDR2 YSYEKL. CDR3 coding DNA: TGCGTCAGCAGCCTCAGAACTAGCGGAGCCAAAAACATTCAGTACTTC. It is translated as CVSSLRTSGAKNIQYF.

This clonotype has only a few counts. The chain combines TRBV7-9 with TRBJ2-3; D possibly corresponds to TRBD2 (5 bases). This CDR3 has 17 amino acids. V was pared by 2 bases and J by 0 bases, with 15 bases between. Germline V CDR1 and CDR2: SEHNR, FQNEAQ (reference sequence). In DNA, the CDR3 is TGTGCCAGCAGCTTATCGGGAAGCAGAACTAGCACAGATACGCAGTATTTT. Amino acid sequence: CASSLSGSRTSTDTQYF.

This clonotype has a single count. The V gene is TRBV10-2, the J gene TRBJ2-7; D unresolved. Germline CDR1 WSHSY, CDR2 SAAADI. Trimming took 0 bases from V and 0 from J, leaving 12 bases between them. This CDR3 contains 16 residues. CDR3 protein: CASSESPGWSSYEQYF. DNA for the CDR3: TGCGCCAGCAGTGAGTCGCCGGGCTGGAGCTCCTACGAGCAGTACTTC.

This clonotype was counted a few times. The chain is built from TRBV20-1 and TRBJ2-7; 8 positions agree with TRBD1. The CDR3 has 13 amino acids. Per germline, CDR1 DFQATT and CDR2 SNEGSKA (reference sequence). Trimming removed 6 bases from V and 2 bases from J; junction bases left unmatched: 6. The CDR3 loop reads CSAAQGEPYEQYF. The CDR3 DNA reads as TGCAGTGCGGCACAGGGGGAACCCTACGAGCAGTACTTC.

This clonotype was seen more than once but under ten times. The chain has TRBV6-1 and TRBJ2-5; the D gene is possibly TRBD1 (6 bases). The V end lost 3 bases, the J end lost 11 bases, and 25 bases lay between the germline ends. CDR1 is MNHNS, CDR2 SASEGT, per germline. This CDR3 region has 16 residues. In DNA, the CDR3 is TGTGCCAGCAGTGACCTTCTAGGGGGAGCCTACAATGAGCAGTACTTC. This encodes CASSDLLGGAYNEQYF.

The gene calls are TRBV5-1 and TRBJ2-3; tentative D call: TRBD2 (6 bases). The V gene lost 2 bases and the J gene lost 0 bases, with 10 bases spanning the gap. The germline V gene has CDR1 SGHRS and CDR2 YFSETQ. This CDR3 has 15 amino acids. CDR3 sequence reads: CASSFAGTSTDTQYF. Here the CDR3 DNA reads TGCGCCAGCAGCTTTGCGGGGACCAGCACAGATACGCAGTATTTT.

This clonotype was recorded a few times. The V and J genes are TRBV2 and TRBJ2-1, with D perhaps assigned TRBD1 or TRBD2 (5 bases each). The germline gives CDR1 SNHLY, CDR2 FYNNEI. The ends were cut back, 3 bases at V and 2 bases at J, with 11 bases in the middle. The CDR3 totals 15 residues. CDR3 amino acids: CASSERGLTYNEQFF. DNA for the CDR3: TGTGCCAGCAGTGAGAGGGGTCTAACCTACAATGAGCAGTTCTTC.

Details on this clonotype: A read error is possible here, since a much larger clone lies one base away. The chain joins TRBV20-1 to TRBJ2-4; TRBD1 aligns across 8 bases. Germline V lookup: CDR1 DFQATT, CDR2 SNEGSKA (reference sequence). The CDR3 loop spans 15 amino acids. The CDR3 region has the DNA TGCAGTGCTAGAGAGGCGACAGGGGTGAAGAACAGTCAGTACTTC. This encodes CSAREATGVKNSQYF.

V gene TRBV12-5 combines with J gene TRBJ1-6; tentative D call: TRBD1 (6 bases). This CDR3 has 19 residues. V was cut by 0 bases and J by 8 bases, with 23 bases left in between. Germline V lookup: CDR1 LGHNT, CDR2 FRNRAP. In DNA, the CDR3 is TGTGCTAGTGGTTTGGTAACCCTGAGGGCAGGGGCGCGGTATTCACCCCTCCACTTT. This gives the protein CASGLVTLRAGARYSPLHF.

This chain joins TRBV3-1 and TRBJ2-6; D gene uncertain. V gave up 1 base and J gave up 4 bases, with 8 bases separating them. Germline CDR1 LGHDT, CDR2 YNNKEL (reference sequence). There are 15 residues in the CDR3. The CDR3 spells CASSQVTTGANVLTF. CDR3 bases: TGTGCCAGCAGCCAAGTCACGACCGGGGCCAACGTCCTGACTTTC.

For this clonotype: The junction shows a germline mismatch at one end, possibly a read error. The rearrangement links TRBV4-1 to TRBJ2-3; 7 nucleotides match TRBD2. The germline gives CDR1 MGHRA, CDR2 YSYEKL. CDR3 length equals 17 residues. Here the CDR3 reads CASSQDGLAETTDTQYF. In DNA, the CDR3 is TGTGCCAGCAGCCAAGATGGGCTAGCGGAGACCACAGATACGCAGTATTTT.

This clonotype has just one count. This rearrangement joins TRBV5-1 to TRBJ1-2; D gene uncertain. CDR3 length: 14 residues. The V and J ends lost 3 bases and 8 bases respectively, with 17 bases between them. CDR1 and CDR2 (germline): SGHRS, YFSETQ. The CDR3 loop reads CASSSGRSNMGYTF. CDR3 nucleotide sequence: TGCGCCAGCAGCTCCGGACGGAGTAATATGGGCTACACCTTC.